Below are 22 T cell receptor beta chains sequenced from a single sample in a study of response to subunit inactivated influenza vaccine. TCRdb recomputed calls from the RT-PCR reads with MiXCR, one row per CDR3 protein. The sample yields about 520,000 distinct CDR3 sequences, about 25% seen once. Sequencing was performed on CD4+ T cells sorted from PBMCs, taken more than 4 days after vaccination. Receptors were obtained from a man between 50 and 59 years old who received an inactivated influenza vaccine.

This clonotype was counted only a few times. This chain links TRBV15 with TRBJ2-7; D gene uncertain. Germline V gene data show CDR1 as LNHNV and CDR2 as YYDKDF (reference sequence). This CDR3 has 15 residues. The V gene lost 0 bases and the J gene lost 6 bases, with 15 bases spanning the gap. The CDR3 sequence is CATSRDLDRAREQYF. CDR3 coding DNA: TGTGCCACCAGCAGAGATTTGGATAGGGCGCGCGAGCAGTACTTC. Drawing the rest from reference TRBV15 and TRBJ2-7, the complete variable domain is DAMVIQNPRYQVTQFGKPVTLSCSQTLNHNVMYWYQQKSSQAPKLLFHYYDKDFNNEADTPDNFQSRRPNTSFCFLDIRSPGLGDTAMYLCATSRDLDRAREQYFGPGTRLTVT.

The chain recombines TRBV5-1 with TRBJ2-3; the D gene is possibly TRBD1 (6 bases). CDR3 size: 20 residues. CDR1 and CDR2 from the germline V gene are SGHRS and YFSETQ. V was cut by 3 bases and J by 0 bases, with 26 bases left in between. The CDR3 sequence: CASSSQPTGTRQTSTDTQYF. In nucleotides, the CDR3 is TGCGCCAGCAGCTCACAACCTACAGGGACCCGGCAGACTAGCACAGATACGCAGTATTTT.

The chain combines TRBV18 with TRBJ2-1; 14 bases align to TRBD2. Unmatched junction bases numbered 0, after V lost 3 bases and J lost 8 bases. The V gene's germline CDR1 is KGHSH and CDR2 LQKENI. The CDR3 contains 14 residues. The CDR3 DNA reads as TGTGCCAGCTCACCGGGACTAGCGGGGGATGAGCAGTTCTTC. Translating it yields CASSPGLAGDEQFF. Looking up the rest from reference TRBV18 and TRBJ2-1 gives the full variable domain: NAGVMQNPRHLVRRRGQEARLRCSPMKGHSHVYWYRQLPEEGLKFMVYLQKENIIDESGMPKERFSAEFPKEGPSILRIQQVVRGDSAAYFCASSPGLAGDEQFFGPGTRLTVL.

This clonotype was found a few times. The J gene is TRBJ1-3, the V gene TRBV12-3 or TRBV12-4; D is uncertain. CDR3 size: 14 residues. Deletions cut 10 bases from V and 9 bases from J, with 22 bases between. The chain's CDR3 is CATGKGTRGGTIYF. The CDR3, as DNA: TGTGCCACTGGAAAGGGAACCCGTGGAGGCACCATATATTTT.

This clonotype has more than one count but fewer than ten. The chain joins TRBV18 to TRBJ1-3, with 7 bases fitting TRBD1. This CDR3 comprises 13 residues. CDR1 is KGHSH, CDR2 LQKENI, per germline. V lost 6 bases, J lost 3 bases, and 2 bases stayed unmatched. The CDR3 coding sequence is TGTGCCAGCTCGGGGACAGATGGAAACACCATATATTTT. This sequence encodes CASSGTDGNTIYF.

This clonotype was observed a handful of times. This chain uses TRBV4-3 with TRBJ1-1, with a weak D call TRBD1 (5 bases). The CDR3 is made up of 14 amino acids. Germline V gives CDR1 LGHNA, CDR2 YSLEER. The V gene lost 3 bases and the J gene lost 10 bases, with 18 bases spanning the gap. The CDR3 is CASSHRDSPARAFF. CDR3 DNA sequence: TGCGCCAGCAGCCACCGGGACTCCCCCGCTCGAGCTTTCTTT.

This clonotype has a handful of counts. The rearrangement uses TRBV7-9 and TRBJ1-4, with D uncertain. This CDR3 has 13 amino acids. Germline V CDR1 and CDR2: SEHNR, FQNEAQ (reference sequence). V was pared by 1 base and J by 8 bases, with 8 bases between. CDR3 region: CASSLGGQEKLFF. CDR3 nucleotides: TGTGCCAGCAGCTTAGGCGGGCAGGAAAAACTGTTTTTT.

CDR3 in amino acids: CASSNRNSNQPQHF. The CDR3 coding sequence is TGTGCCAGCAGTAACAGGAATAGCAATCAGCCCCAGCATTTT. The chain carries TRBV12-3 or TRBV12-4 and TRBJ1-5, with D perhaps matching TRBD1 (5 bases). There are 14 residues in the CDR3. V lost 5 bases, J lost 0 bases, and 8 bases lay in between.

This clonotype was counted a few times. J is TRBJ2-7 and V is TRBV12-3 or TRBV12-4, with D perhaps matching TRBD2 (6 bases). There are 13 residues in the CDR3. V lost 3 bases and J 2 bases, leaving 8 bases between the germline ends. CDR3 in amino acids: CASSFGGTYEQYF. The CDR3 bases are TGTGCCAGCAGTTTTGGCGGGACCTACGAGCAGTACTTC.

This chain links TRBV5-1 with TRBJ2-2; D may be TRBD1 (5 bases). Germline loops: CDR1 SGHRS, CDR2 YFSETQ. Trimming removed 3 bases at V and 3 bases at J, with 15 bases between. This CDR3 contains 16 residues. The CDR3 spells CASSSNRGFDTGELFF. The CDR3 coding sequence is TGCGCCAGCAGCTCGAATAGGGGTTTCGACACCGGGGAGCTGTTTTTT.

The chain's CDR3 is CASSPEGQPHEKLFF. CDR3 in DNA: TGTGCCAGCAGCCCAGAGGGACAGCCCCATGAAAAACTGTTTTTT. The rearrangement links TRBV7-9 to TRBJ1-4; 7 nucleotides match TRBD1. The CDR3 covers 15 residues. Losses at the gene ends were 5 bases for V and 6 bases for J; bases not matched to a gene: 9. From germline, CDR1 is SEHNR and CDR2 FQNEAQ (reference sequence).

This chain links TRBV20-1 with TRBJ2-7, with D uncertain. Germline CDR1 and CDR2: DFQATT and SNEGSKA (reference sequence). V shed 4 bases and J shed 2 bases, with 9 bases lying between them. The length of the CDR3 is 12 residues. CDR3 protein: CSATDSTYEQYF. The CDR3 DNA is TGCAGTGCTACAGATTCTACCTACGAGCAGTACTTC.

The CDR3, as DNA: TGTGCCACCAGCGGAGGACAGGTTCGCAGCACAGATACGCAGTATTTT. Translated, it gives CATSGGQVRSTDTQYF. The chain carries TRBV15 and TRBJ2-3, with 7 bases lining up with TRBD1. V was clipped by 5 bases and J by 0 bases; unmatched bases: 8. Germline V gene sequence: CDR1 LNHNV, CDR2 YYDKDF (reference sequence). CDR3 length: 16 amino acids.

The V gene is TRBV12-3 or TRBV12-4, the J gene TRBJ2-2; no definite D call. The CDR3 covers 14 residues. V was shortened by 6 bases and J by 1 base, with 9 bases between the two germline ends. CDR3 amino acids: CASSQTVNTGELFF. CDR3 coding DNA: TGTGCCAGCAGCCAAACAGTGAACACCGGGGAGCTGTTTTTT.

The J gene is TRBJ2-5, the V gene TRBV11-2, with D unclear. The CDR3 loop spans 14 amino acids. The germline CDR1 and CDR2 sequences are SGHAT and FQNNGV. V was trimmed by 2 bases and J by 7 bases, leaving 14 bases between them. The CDR3 DNA follows: TGTGCCAGCAGCTTAATGGTCTCCGTAGGGACCCAGTACTTC. Protein: CASSLMVSVGTQYF.

This chain links TRBV7-9 with TRBJ1-3; no clear D gene. Trimming took off 2 bases at V and 7 bases at J, with 12 bases between the two ends. The CDR3 has 14 residues. Per the germline V gene, CDR1 is SEHNR and CDR2 is FQNEAQ (reference sequence). DNA for the CDR3: TGTGCCAGCAGCTTACTTGACACCCGGAACACCATATATTTT. Encoded protein: CASSLLDTRNTIYF.

This clonotype came up a few times. This chain links TRBV20-1 with TRBJ1-5, with D possibly being TRBD1 (6 bases). CDR3 length: 16 residues. CDR1 DFQATT and CDR2 SNEGSKA come from the germline V gene (reference sequence). Trimming took off 5 bases at V and 5 bases at J, with 22 bases between the two ends. CDR3 protein: CSAGATGSGLDQPQHF. The CDR3 DNA reads as TGCAGTGCTGGGGCTACAGGGTCCGGCTTAGATCAGCCCCAGCATTTT.

This clonotype was counted only a few times. V is TRBV20-1 and J is TRBJ2-3, with a possible D match to TRBD2 (5 bases). The V gene lost 3 bases and the J gene lost 5 bases, with 21 bases spanning the gap. CDR1 is DFQATT and CDR2 is SNEGSKA in the germline V gene (reference sequence). The CDR3 has 16 amino acids. Written as DNA, the CDR3 is TGCAGTGCTAGGGGAGACGAAGTTGGTTTTGTAGATACGCAGTATTTT. This translates into CSARGDEVGFVDTQYF.

The chain uses TRBV5-5 and TRBJ1-6; perhaps TRBD1 as D (5 bases). Germline CDR1 and CDR2: SGHKS and YYEKEE (reference sequence). With 1 base removed from V and 8 bases from J, the gap between germline ends came to 16 bases. The CDR3 consists of 16 residues. The CDR3 region is CASSLYSLEGYSPLHF. CDR3 sequence (DNA): TGTGCCAGCAGCTTGTACAGTCTTGAGGGGTATTCACCCCTCCACTTT. Using reference TRBV5-5 and TRBJ1-6 for the parts outside the CDR3, the full variable domain is DAGVTQSPTHLIKTRGQQVTLRCSPISGHKSVSWYQQVLGQGPQFIFQYYEKEERGRGNFPDRFSARQFPNYSSELNVNALLLGDSALYLCASSLYSLEGYSPLHFGNGTRLTVT.

Notes on this clonotype: The junction departs from germline at one end; a sequencing error may be responsible. V and J are TRBV6-4 and TRBJ2-7; 7 bases line up with TRBD1. This CDR3 is built from 9 residues. Per the germline V gene, CDR1 is MRHNA and CDR2 is SNTAGT. CDR3 protein: CARGHEQYF. The CDR3 bases are TGCGCGAGGGGGCACGAGCAGTACTTC.

Only a few counts were recorded for this clonotype. V gene TRBV30 combines with J gene TRBJ1-1, with D uncertain. Germline V gene data show CDR1 as GTSNPN and CDR2 as SVGIG (reference sequence). Trimming stripped 5 bases from V and 5 bases from J, with 15 bases between. The CDR3 length is 13 residues. This CDR3 is CAWVGKGVTEAFF. The CDR3 nucleotides read TGTGCCTGGGTTGGGAAGGGAGTTACTGAAGCTTTCTTT. The full variable domain, in which reference TRBV30 and TRBJ1-1 provide the parts outside the CDR3, is SQTIHQWPATLVQPVGSPLSLECTVEGTSNPNLYWYRQAAGRGLQLLFYSVGIGQISSEVPQNLSASRPQDRQFILSSKKLLLSDSGFYLCAWVGKGVTEAFFGQGTRLTVV.

CDR3 sequence reads: CASSPRTGWTYEQYF. CDR3 bases: TGTGCCAGCAGTCCCCGGACAGGGTGGACCTACGAGCAGTACTTC. The chain links TRBV12-3 or TRBV12-4 to TRBJ2-7; TRBD1 matches at 8 bases. The CDR3 loop spans 15 amino acids. The junction had 8 bases not matched to a gene; V was cut back by 5 bases and J by 2 bases.